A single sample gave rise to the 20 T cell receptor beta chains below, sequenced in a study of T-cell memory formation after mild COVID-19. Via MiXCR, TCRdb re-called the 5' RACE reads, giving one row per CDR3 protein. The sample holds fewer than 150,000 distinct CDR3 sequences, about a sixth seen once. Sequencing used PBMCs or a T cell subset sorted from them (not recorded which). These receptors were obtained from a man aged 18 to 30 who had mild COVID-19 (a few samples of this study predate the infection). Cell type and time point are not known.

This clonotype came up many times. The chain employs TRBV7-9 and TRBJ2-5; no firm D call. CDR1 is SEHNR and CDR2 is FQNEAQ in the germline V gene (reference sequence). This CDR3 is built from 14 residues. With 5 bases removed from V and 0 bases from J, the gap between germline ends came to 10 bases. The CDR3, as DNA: TGTGCCAGCAGCCCGACATTGTACCAAGAGACCCAGTACTTC. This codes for CASSPTLYQETQYF.

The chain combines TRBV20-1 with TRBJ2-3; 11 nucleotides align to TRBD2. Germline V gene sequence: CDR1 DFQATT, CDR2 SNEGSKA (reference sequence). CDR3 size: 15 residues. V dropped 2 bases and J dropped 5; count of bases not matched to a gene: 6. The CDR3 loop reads CSARKLAGVRDTQYF. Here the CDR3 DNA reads TGCAGTGCTAGAAAACTAGCGGGGGTCCGAGATACGCAGTATTTT.

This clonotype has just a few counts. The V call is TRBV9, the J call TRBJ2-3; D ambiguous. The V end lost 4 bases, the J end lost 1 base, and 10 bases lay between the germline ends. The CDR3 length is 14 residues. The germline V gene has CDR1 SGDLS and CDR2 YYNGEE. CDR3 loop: CASSTPAGTDTQYF. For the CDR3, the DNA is TGTGCCAGCAGCACCCCCGCGGGCACAGATACGCAGTATTTT.

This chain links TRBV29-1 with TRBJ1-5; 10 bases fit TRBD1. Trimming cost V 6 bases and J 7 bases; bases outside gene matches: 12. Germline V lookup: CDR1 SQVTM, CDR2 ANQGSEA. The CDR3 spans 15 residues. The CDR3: CSVGAGGQGGQPQHF. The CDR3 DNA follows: TGCAGCGTGGGTGCCGGAGGACAGGGGGGACAGCCCCAGCATTTT.

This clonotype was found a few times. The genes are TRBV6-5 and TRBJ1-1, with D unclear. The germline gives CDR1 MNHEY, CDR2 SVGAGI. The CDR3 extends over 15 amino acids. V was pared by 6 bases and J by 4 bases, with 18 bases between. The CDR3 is CASRIVVNRGTEAFF. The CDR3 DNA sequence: TGTGCCAGCAGGATTGTCGTAAACCGGGGCACTGAAGCTTTCTTT.

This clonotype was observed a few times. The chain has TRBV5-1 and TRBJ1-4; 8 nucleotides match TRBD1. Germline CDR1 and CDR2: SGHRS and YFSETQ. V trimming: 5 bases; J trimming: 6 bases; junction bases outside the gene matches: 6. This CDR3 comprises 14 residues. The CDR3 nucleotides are TGCGCCAGCAGTTACCAGGGGGCTGATGAAAAACTGTTTTTT. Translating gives CASSYQGADEKLFF.

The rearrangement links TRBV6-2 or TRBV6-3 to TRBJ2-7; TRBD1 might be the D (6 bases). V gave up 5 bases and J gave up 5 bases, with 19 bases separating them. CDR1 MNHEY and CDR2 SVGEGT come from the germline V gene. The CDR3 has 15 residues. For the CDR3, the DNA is TGTGCCAGCAGTAACCGAGGGGGTCCGGAAGACGAGCAGTACGTC. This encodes CASSNRGGPEDEQYV.

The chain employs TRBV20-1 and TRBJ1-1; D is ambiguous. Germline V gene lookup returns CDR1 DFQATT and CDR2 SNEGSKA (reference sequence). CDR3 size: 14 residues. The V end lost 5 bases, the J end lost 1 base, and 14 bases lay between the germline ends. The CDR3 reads CSAFATPSNTEAFF. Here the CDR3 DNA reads TGCAGTGCTTTCGCGACACCCTCGAACACTGAAGCTTTCTTT.

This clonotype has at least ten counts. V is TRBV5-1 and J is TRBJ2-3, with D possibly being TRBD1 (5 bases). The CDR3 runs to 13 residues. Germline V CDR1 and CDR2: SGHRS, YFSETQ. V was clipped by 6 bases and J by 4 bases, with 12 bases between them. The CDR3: CASKVQGADTQYF. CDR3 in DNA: TGCGCCAGCAAGGTCCAGGGCGCAGATACGCAGTATTTT.

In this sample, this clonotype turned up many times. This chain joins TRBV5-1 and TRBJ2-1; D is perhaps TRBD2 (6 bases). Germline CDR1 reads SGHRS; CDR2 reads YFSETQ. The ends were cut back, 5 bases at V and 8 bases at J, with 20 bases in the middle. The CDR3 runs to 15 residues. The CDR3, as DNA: TGCGCCAGCAGTCGAACCCACCTGGGAGGCGATGAGCAGTTCTTC. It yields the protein CASSRTHLGGDEQFF. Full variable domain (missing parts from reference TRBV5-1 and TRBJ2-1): KAGVTQTPRYLIKTRGQQVTLSCSPISGHRSVSWYQQTPGQGLQFLFEYFSETQRNKGNFPGRFSGRQFSNSRSEMNVSTLELGDSALYLCASSRTHLGGDEQFFGPGTRLTVL.

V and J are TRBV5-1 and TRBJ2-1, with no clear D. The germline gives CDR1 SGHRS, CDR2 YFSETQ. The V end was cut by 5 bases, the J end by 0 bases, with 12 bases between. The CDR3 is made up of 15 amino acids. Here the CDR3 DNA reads TGCGCCAGCAGAGGTGCCTCCGGCTCCTACAATGAGCAGTTCTTC. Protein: CASRGASGSYNEQFF. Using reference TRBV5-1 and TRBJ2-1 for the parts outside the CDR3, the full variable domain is KAGVTQTPRYLIKTRGQQVTLSCSPISGHRSVSWYQQTPGQGLQFLFEYFSETQRNKGNFPGRFSGRQFSNSRSEMNVSTLELGDSALYLCASRGASGSYNEQFFGPGTRLTVL.

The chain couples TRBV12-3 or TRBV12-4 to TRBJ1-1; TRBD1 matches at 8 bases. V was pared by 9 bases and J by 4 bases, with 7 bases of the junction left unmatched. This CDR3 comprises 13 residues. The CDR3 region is CASMTTGGTEAFF. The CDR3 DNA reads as TGTGCCAGTATGACTACAGGGGGCACTGAAGCTTTCTTT.

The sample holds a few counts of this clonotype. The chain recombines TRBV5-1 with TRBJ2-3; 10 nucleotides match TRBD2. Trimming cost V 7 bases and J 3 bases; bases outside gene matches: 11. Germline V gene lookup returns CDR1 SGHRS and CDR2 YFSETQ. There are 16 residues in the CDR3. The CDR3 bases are TGCGCCAGCGGAAAGATACTAGCGGGGTCAACAGATACGCAGTATTTT. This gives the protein CASGKILAGSTDTQYF.

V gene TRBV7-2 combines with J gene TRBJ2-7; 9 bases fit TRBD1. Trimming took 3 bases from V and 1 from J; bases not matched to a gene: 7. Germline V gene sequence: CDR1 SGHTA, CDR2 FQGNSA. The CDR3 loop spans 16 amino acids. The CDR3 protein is CASSFAPGQGSYEQYF. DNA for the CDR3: TGTGCCAGCAGCTTTGCCCCCGGACAGGGGTCCTACGAGCAGTACTTC.

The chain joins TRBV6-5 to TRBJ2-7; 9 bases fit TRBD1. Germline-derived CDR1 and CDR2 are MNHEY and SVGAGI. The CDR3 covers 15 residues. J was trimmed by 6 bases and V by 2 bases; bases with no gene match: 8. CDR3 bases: TGTGCCAGCAGTTACGGGGACAGGGTAGGGGGCGAGCAGTACTTC. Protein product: CASSYGDRVGGEQYF.

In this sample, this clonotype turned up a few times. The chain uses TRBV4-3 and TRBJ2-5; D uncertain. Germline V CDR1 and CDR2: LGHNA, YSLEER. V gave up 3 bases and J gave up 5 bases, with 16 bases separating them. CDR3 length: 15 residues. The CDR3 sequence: CASSQQWQVRETQYF. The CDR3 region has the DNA TGCGCCAGCAGCCAGCAGTGGCAAGTTAGGGAGACCCAGTACTTC.

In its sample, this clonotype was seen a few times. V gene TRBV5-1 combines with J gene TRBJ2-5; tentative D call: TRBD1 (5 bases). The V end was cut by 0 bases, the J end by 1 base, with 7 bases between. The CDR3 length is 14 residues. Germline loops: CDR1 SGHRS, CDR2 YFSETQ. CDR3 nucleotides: TGCGCCAGCAGCTTGGCTAGGGGCCAAGAGACCCAGTACTTC. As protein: CASSLARGQETQYF.

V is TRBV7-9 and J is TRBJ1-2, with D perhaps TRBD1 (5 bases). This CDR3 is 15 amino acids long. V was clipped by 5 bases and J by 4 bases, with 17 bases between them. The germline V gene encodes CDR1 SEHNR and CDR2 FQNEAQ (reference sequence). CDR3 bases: TGTGCCAGCAGCCCGGCGGGGCGATCCGGCTATGGCTACACCTTC. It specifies CASSPAGRSGYGYTF.

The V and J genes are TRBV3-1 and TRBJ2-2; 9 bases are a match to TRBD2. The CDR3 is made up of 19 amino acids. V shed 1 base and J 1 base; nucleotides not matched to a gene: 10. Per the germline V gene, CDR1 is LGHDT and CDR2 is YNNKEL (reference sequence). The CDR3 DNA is TGTGCCAGCAGCCAAGCCAGACTAGCGGACAAATTGAACACCGGGGAGCTGTTTTTT. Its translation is CASSQARLADKLNTGELFF.

In DNA form, the CDR3 reads TGTGCCAGCAGCTTAGGACAGGGAGGTAAAGAGACCCAGTACTTC. Amino acid sequence: CASSLGQGGKETQYF. This chain uses TRBV7-8 with TRBJ2-5, with D tentatively TRBD1 (7 bases). The CDR3 is 15 residues long. The V and J ends lost 1 base and 3 bases respectively, with 12 bases between them. Germline V lookup: CDR1 SGHVS, CDR2 FQNEAQ.